This paragraph covers one T cell receptor (beta chain) sequence. Its antigen is as yet unknown. The entry originates in a study of CD8+ T cells in alopecia areata. Study-wide points: Sequencing of scalp samples also includes resident alphabeta T cells from normal skin.

Investigators isolated RNA and reverse transcribed it into cDNA to act as the sequencing template. The table came from immunoSEQ multiplex PCR; TCRdb's copy has only in-frame clones and leaves some out. The table includes about 190,000 clones, about 60% detected once. The treatment: oral pan-JAK inhibitor, 5-10 mg twice daily. The V and J ends lost 4 bases and 1 base, in that order; junction bases with no gene match: 6. Germline CDR1 reads SGDLS; CDR2 reads YYNGEE. This CDR3 has 16 amino acids. The rearrangement links TRBV9 to TRBJ2-2; TRBD2 agrees at 8 bases. The receptor was isolated from a human donor with alopecia areata. Specimen: CD4+ T cells sorted from blood, collected at week 4, from a patient treated with tofacitinib. The CDR3 loop reads CASSTPLAGNTGELFF. The DNA of the CDR3 is TGTGCCAGCAGCACACCCCTAGCGGGGAACACCGGGGAGCTGTTTTTT.